The clone carrying this T cell receptor beta chain was counted once. This entry is derived from a study of T cells after yellow fever vaccination. TCRdb independently ran MiXCR on the 5' RACE reads; one entry per CDR3 protein. The sample includes about 350,000 distinct CDR3 sequences, roughly 8% of them seen just once. Germline CDR1 DFQATT, CDR2 SNEGSKA (reference sequence). V was clipped by 5 bases and J by 1 base, with 11 bases between them. This CDR3 comprises 13 residues. The sequence was collected from a man aged 18 to 29 who received the YFV17D yellow fever vaccine. This specimen was PBMCs, taken about 49 days after the first yellow fever vaccination. The chain joins TRBV20-1 to TRBJ1-2, with D maybe TRBD1 (6 bases). The CDR3 DNA reads as TGCAGTGCTCTCGACAGGAATAACTATGGCTACACCTTC. Translated, it gives CSALDRNNYGYTF.